This entry describes one T cell receptor (beta chain). Its target is unknown. This specimen belongs to a study of CD8 T cells in Susac syndrome. Findings of the study overall: Susac syndrome CD4+ T cell repertoires showed no clonal expansion.

The V end was cut by 4 bases, the J end by 3 bases, with 13 bases between. CDR3 size: 14 residues. After extraction with the RNeasy kit, about 0.45 to 1 ug of the RNA was reverse transcribed using random hexamers. Amplification of the TCR beta CDR3 was carried out by immunoSEQ multiplex PCR, which spanned a total of 54 Vbeta and 13 Jbeta segments. TCRdb passed the immunoSEQ multiplex PCR reads through MiXCR, listing each CDR3 protein once. The table shows around 140,000 distinct CDR3 sequences, with 95% occurring only once. Blood CD8+ and CD4+ T cells underwent high-throughput TCR beta sequencing. Negative magnetic isolation gave CD8+ and CD4+ cells; FACS enriched CD8+ TEMRA.

This sequence originates from a human donor with Susac syndrome. This chain connects TRBV12-3 or TRBV12-4 to TRBJ2-7; perhaps TRBD2 as D (5 bases). Sequenced: CD4+ T cells from PBMCs. The CDR3 DNA sequence: TGTGCCAGCAGTTGGCGGGCAGGTGGCTACGAGCAGTACTTC. Translated, it gives CASSWRAGGYEQYF.